The rows below give T cell receptor beta chains drawn from one sample of a study of cytomegalovirus exposure and HLA in healthy donors. Produced via immunoSEQ multiplex PCR; TCRdb's table is partial and in-frame only. This sample has 150,000 to 200,000 clones, with roughly four fifths found just once. Source material: PBMCs. The origin of the receptors is a man aged 18 to 29 in good health and CMV-seronegative. The CDR3 runs from the conserved cysteine through the conserved F or W. The order of the fields is J gene, V gene, clone size, D gene, CDR3 DNA, CDR3 protein. The D gene is left open where the match is weak. Clone size appears in some rows only: once, few, many, or a class for an expanded clone.

J: TRBJ2-3
V: TRBV7-8
size: .
D: TRBD1
DNA: TGTGCCAGCAGCACCCGACAGGGAACAGATACGCAGTATTTT
CDR3: CASSTRQGTDTQYF

J: TRBJ2-2
V: TRBV7-2
size: .
D: TRBD2
DNA: TGTGCCAGCAGCCCCTCTAGCGGGAACACCGGGGAGCTGTTTTTT
CDR3: CASSPSSGNTGELFF

J: TRBJ1-2
V: TRBV27
size: .
D: .
DNA: TGTGCCAGCAGTTTGGGGCAAAACTATGGCTACACCTTC
CDR3: CASSLGQNYGYTF

J: TRBJ2-3
V: TRBV19
size: once
D: .
DNA: TGTGCCAGTAGACCTAGGCGGAGTAGCACAGATACGCAGTATTTT
CDR3: CASRPRRSSTDTQYF

J: TRBJ2-1
V: TRBV9
size: .
D: TRBD2
DNA: TGTGCCAGCAGCGTAGTGGCGGGAGGACACAATGAGCAGTTCTTC
CDR3: CASSVVAGGHNEQFF

J: TRBJ2-2
V: TRBV5-4
size: .
D: .
DNA: TGTGCCAGCAGCTTGGAACCGGTAACCTCGAACACCGGGGAGCTGTTTTTT
CDR3: CASSLEPVTSNTGELFF

J: TRBJ2-4
V: TRBV2
size: .
D: TRBD1
DNA: TGTGCCAGCAGACCGGACAGGACTTTTTCGTACTTC
CDR3: CASRPDRTFSYF

J: TRBJ2-2
V: TRBV19
size: .
D: TRBD2
DNA: TGTGCCAGTAGTATATCAGCGGGAGCCACCGGGGAGCTGTTTTTT
CDR3: CASSISAGATGELFF

J: TRBJ1-6
V: TRBV6-5
size: .
D: .
DNA: TGTGCCAGCAGCCGCTACACAGGGAGCTATTCACCCCTCCACTTT
CDR3: CASSRYTGSYSPLHF

J: TRBJ2-1
V: TRBV4-3
size: .
D: .
DNA: TGCGCCAGCAGCCGGAGCGATACAATGGATGAGCAGTTCTTC
CDR3: CASSRSDTMDEQFF

J: TRBJ2-7
V: TRBV4-3
size: .
D: TRBD2
DNA: TGCGCCAGCAGCCAGGGACTAGCGGGAGGAAAGGAGCAGTACTTC
CDR3: CASSQGLAGGKEQYF

J: TRBJ1-5
V: TRBV6-1
size: .
D: .
DNA: TGTGCCAGCAGTGTTTCGGGAGGGAATCAGCCCCAGCATTTT
CDR3: CASSVSGGNQPQHF

J: TRBJ1-3
V: TRBV7-9
size: .
D: TRBD1
DNA: TGTGCCAGCAGCTCCAACAGGGGCTACTCTGGAAACACCATATATTTT
CDR3: CASSSNRGYSGNTIYF

J: TRBJ2-7
V: TRBV5-1
size: .
D: TRBD1
DNA: TGCGCCAGCAGCTTGGGAAGGGGGACAGGGGGCAGATCCTACGAGCAGTACTTC
CDR3: CASSLGRGTGGRSYEQYF

J: TRBJ2-7
V: TRBV7-9
size: .
D: .
DNA: TGTGCCAGCAGCTCTCGGGGTCCCGCCTACGAGCAGTACTTC
CDR3: CASSSRGPAYEQYF

J: TRBJ2-2
V: TRBV28
size: .
D: TRBD1
DNA: TGTGCCAGCAGTTTTTCGAACAGGGGGCTTTTCGGACCCGGGGAGCTGTTTTTT
CDR3: CASSFSNRGLFGPGELFF

J: TRBJ2-7
V: TRBV11-2
size: few
D: TRBD1
DNA: TGTGCCAGCAGCTTAGTAGCAGGGGGCATGAACGAGCAGTACTTC
CDR3: CASSLVAGGMNEQYF

J: TRBJ2-5
V: TRBV29-1
size: .
D: TRBD1
DNA: TGCAGCGTTCCCGGGGCAGGGGGCAGGGGGACCCAGTACTTC
CDR3: CSVPGAGGRGTQYF

J: TRBJ2-3
V: TRBV18
size: .
D: TRBD2
DNA: TGTGCCAGCTCACCCGCTACTAGCGGGAGCGGAACAGATACGCAGTATTTT
CDR3: CASSPATSGSGTDTQYF

J: TRBJ2-1
V: TRBV28
size: .
D: TRBD2
DNA: TGTGCCAGCAGTTTAGCCGGGACTAGCAGCTACAATGAGCAGTTCTTC
CDR3: CASSLAGTSSYNEQFF

J: TRBJ2-5
V: TRBV19
size: .
D: .
DNA: TGTGCCAGTAGCGTGGGGGGGACCCAGTACTTC
CDR3: CASSVGGTQYF

J: TRBJ1-2
V: TRBV6-6
size: .
D: TRBD1
DNA: TGTGCCAGCAGTAAGGGACAGGGGTCCCTCTATGGCTACACCTTC
CDR3: CASSKGQGSLYGYTF

J: TRBJ2-1
V: TRBV11-3
size: few
D: .
DNA: TGTGCCAGCAGCCGCGGGGAGAGCTCCTACAATGAGCAGTTCTTC
CDR3: CASSRGESSYNEQFF

J: TRBJ1-6
V: TRBV7-2
size: .
D: .
DNA: TGTGCCAGCAGCTTAGCGGGGACTAGGTTAGGTTCACCCCTCCACTTT
CDR3: CASSLAGTRLGSPLHF

J: TRBJ1-2
V: TRBV18
size: few
D: TRBD1
DNA: TGTGCCAGCTCACCATTAAAGCAGGGGGATGGCTACACCTTC
CDR3: CASSPLKQGDGYTF

J: TRBJ2-3
V: TRBV7-9
size: .
D: .
DNA: TGTGCCAGCAGCTTAGGGTCCCTCCGGGGGATATACACAGATACGCAGTATTTT
CDR3: CASSLGSLRGIYTDTQYF

J: TRBJ2-7
V: TRBV30
size: .
D: TRBD1
DNA: TGTGCCTGGAGTGTAAGTCTCGTGGCAGGGGGTGGGGAGCAGTACTTC
CDR3: CAWSVSLVAGGGEQYF

J: TRBJ1-6
V: TRBV6-6
size: .
D: .
DNA: TGTGCCAGCAGTCCCTTTGGAGGTTTGAATTCACCCCTCCACTTT
CDR3: CASSPFGGLNSPLHF

J: TRBJ2-5
V: TRBV28
size: .
D: .
DNA: TGTGCCAGCTCCCAGCAGAGGGAGACCCAGTACTTC
CDR3: CASSQQRETQYF

J: TRBJ2-3
V: TRBV27
size: .
D: TRBD2
DNA: TGTGCCAGCAGTACCTTAGCGGGTGGGACAGATACGCAGTATTTT
CDR3: CASSTLAGGTDTQYF

J: TRBJ2-7
V: TRBV4-3
size: .
D: TRBD2
DNA: TGCGCCAGCAGCCCCCTCGGGGCGGGGGGGCCCTACGAGCAGTACTTC
CDR3: CASSPLGAGGPYEQYF

J: TRBJ2-5
V: TRBV2
size: .
D: TRBD1
DNA: TGTGCCAGCGTCAGGGGGCTAGGGGAGACCCAGTACTTC
CDR3: CASVRGLGETQYF

J: TRBJ1-3
V: TRBV11-2
size: few
D: TRBD1
DNA: TGTGCCAGCAGCCCTGGGACAGTTGGAAACACCATATATTTT
CDR3: CASSPGTVGNTIYF

J: TRBJ2-1
V: TRBV6-5
size: once
D: TRBD1
DNA: TGTGCCAGCAGTTTAGACAGGGAATACAATGAGCAGTTCTTC
CDR3: CASSLDREYNEQFF

J: TRBJ2-1
V: TRBV5-4
size: .
D: TRBD2
DNA: TGTGCCAGCAGCTTGGGTTCAGCGGGAGTAGGGGATGAGCAGTTCTTC
CDR3: CASSLGSAGVGDEQFF

J: TRBJ2-6
V: TRBV11-2
size: .
D: .
DNA: TGTGCCAGCAGCTCGACAGGCCTCTCTGGGGCCAACGTCCTGACTTTC
CDR3: CASSSTGLSGANVLTF

J: TRBJ2-7
V: TRBV20-1
size: .
D: .
DNA: TGCAGTGCCAAGGGAGCCTACGAGCAGTACTTC
CDR3: CSAKGAYEQYF

J: TRBJ2-3
V: TRBV5-4
size: .
D: .
DNA: TGTGCCAGCAGCCCCGCCGGGACGGGGGCAGATACGCAGTATTTT
CDR3: CASSPAGTGADTQYF

J: TRBJ2-7
V: TRBV27
size: .
D: TRBD2
DNA: TGTGCCAGCAGCGGACTAGCGGGAGGTTCCGAGCAGTACTTC
CDR3: CASSGLAGGSEQYF

J: TRBJ2-7
V: TRBV27
size: .
D: .
DNA: TGTGCCAGCAGTTTATATACGGGATCCAACGAGCAGTACTTC
CDR3: CASSLYTGSNEQYF

J: TRBJ1-6
V: TRBV7-9
size: .
D: .
DNA: TGTGCCAGCAGCCTTACAGGGTTAGGCTACTATAATTCACCCCTCCACTTT
CDR3: CASSLTGLGYYNSPLHF

J: TRBJ1-6
V: TRBV10-3
size: .
D: .
DNA: TGTGCCACGACGGAGAGCGACGATAATTCACCCCTCCACTTT
CDR3: CATTESDDNSPLHF

J: TRBJ2-1
V: TRBV13
size: .
D: TRBD2
DNA: TGTGCCAGCAGCTTACTTAGCGGGGGGGCCTACAATGAGCAGTTCTTC
CDR3: CASSLLSGGAYNEQFF

J: TRBJ2-1
V: TRBV6-1
size: .
D: TRBD2
DNA: TGTGCCAGCAGGGGGACTAGCGGGACCTACAATGAGCAGTTCTTC
CDR3: CASRGTSGTYNEQFF

J: TRBJ2-2
V: TRBV29-1
size: .
D: TRBD1
DNA: TGCATCGCCGGGACAGGTTCGAACACCGGGGAGCTGTTTTTT
CDR3: CIAGTGSNTGELFF

J: TRBJ2-7
V: TRBV6-1
size: .
D: TRBD1
DNA: TGTGCCAGCAGTGGAGCAGGGGACAGGGGCAGCTACGAGCAGTACTTC
CDR3: CASSGAGDRGSYEQYF